This T cell receptor beta chain was recovered during a study of CD8 T cells in ankylosing spondylitis. TCRdb independently ran MiXCR on the 5' RACE reads; one entry per CDR3 protein. The table lists about 25,000 distinct CDR3 sequences, roughly 2.5% of them singletons. This clonotype is large. Its target is unknown. A junction end diverges from the germline sequence, so it may reflect a read error. Germline V gives CDR1 SGDLS, CDR2 YYNGEE. The CDR3 extends over 14 amino acids. Study-wide points: Clones linked to the disease showed a CD8+ phenotype. They occurred at relatively low frequencies in peripheral blood. Past research had described some motif variants in reactive arthritis synovial fluid and blood. About 8 highly homologous variants made up a TCR beta motif, and this motif appeared characteristic of ankylosing spondylitis blood. Researchers reportedly found disease-linked clones significantly enriched in matched ankylosing spondylitis synovial fluid.

The sequence was collected from a female donor with ankylosing spondylitis or in good health (not recorded which). The sample comprised blood, either unsorted or a sorted T cell fraction (not recorded which). The chain has TRBV9 and TRBJ2-5; TRBD1 or TRBD2 may be the D gene (5 bases each). The CDR3 DNA sequence: TGTGCCAGCAGCACGGGACCATCACAAGGGACCCAGTACTTC. Its protein is CASSTGPSQGTQYF.